This T cell receptor beta chain derives from a study of graft-versus-host responses after intestinal transplantation. Whole-study context: The whole recipient group had anti-thymocyte globulin induction followed by tacrolimus and steroids for approximately three years.

Using immunoSEQ multiplex PCR, the repertoire was profiled, and TCRdb retains in-frame clones only, with some absent. Counted here are about 90,000 clones, roughly 92% occurring once; the ten biggest clones make up roughly 0.31%. Study-level results: Across patients carrying graft-donor T cell macrochimerism, allografts held high graft-versus-host to host-versus-graft clonal ratios.

Turning to this clone: What it recognizes is unknown.

The J segment lost 2 bases and the V segment lost 6 bases, leaving 6 bases of the junction unmatched. The length of the CDR3 is 15 residues. CDR1 and CDR2 from the germline V gene are MNHEY and SVGAGI. This specimen consisted of unstimulated CD4+ T cells sorted from spleen or lymph node cells, obtained before intestinal transplant. The rearrangement uses TRBV6-5 and TRBJ1-4; 7 bases are shared with TRBD1. This clonotype was obtained from a human donor who received an intestinal transplant. CDR3 sequence: CASSTSRGTNEKLFF. In DNA form, the CDR3 reads TGTGCCAGCAGCACCAGCAGGGGGACTAATGAAAAACTGTTTTTT.